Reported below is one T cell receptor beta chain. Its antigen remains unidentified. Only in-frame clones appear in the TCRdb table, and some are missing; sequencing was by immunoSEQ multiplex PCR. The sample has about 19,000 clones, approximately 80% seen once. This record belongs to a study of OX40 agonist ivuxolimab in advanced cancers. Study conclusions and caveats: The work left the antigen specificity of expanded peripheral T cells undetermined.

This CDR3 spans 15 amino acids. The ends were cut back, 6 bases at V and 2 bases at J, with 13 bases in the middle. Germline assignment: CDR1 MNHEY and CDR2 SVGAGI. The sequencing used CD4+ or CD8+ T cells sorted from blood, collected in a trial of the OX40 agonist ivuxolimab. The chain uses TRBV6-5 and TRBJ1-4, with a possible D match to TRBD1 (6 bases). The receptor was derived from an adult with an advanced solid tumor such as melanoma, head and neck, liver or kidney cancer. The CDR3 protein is CASRIYQGTNEKLFF. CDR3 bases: TGTGCCAGCAGGATCTATCAGGGGACTAATGAAAAACTGTTTTTT.